The 27 T cell receptor beta chains below all came from one sample that was sequenced in a study of cytomegalovirus exposure and HLA in healthy donors. PCR primers comprised 60 Vbeta and 13 Jbeta primers. Sequenced by immunoSEQ multiplex PCR; TCRdb stores in-frame clones only, minus some. Of some 120,000 clones in the sample, about 8.5% were seen once. Material for sequencing was PBMCs. Every receptor here comes from a man aged 35-49 years in good health and CMV-seronegative.

A few counts support this clone. The chain joins TRBV6-5 to TRBJ2-3, with TRBD2 matching over 7 bases. The ends lost 8 bases at V and 3 bases at J; junction bases unmatched: 8. This CDR3 is built from 14 residues. Germline lookup yields CDR1 MNHEY and CDR2 SVGAGI. The CDR3 reads CASWGGYHTDTQYF. CDR3 DNA sequence: TGTGCCAGCTGGGGGGGGTATCATACAGATACGCAGTATTTT.

V is TRBV7-2 and J is TRBJ1-1, with unresolved D. This CDR3 is built from 14 residues. Trimming left V 0 bases short and J 1 base short, with 6 bases between. Germline loops: CDR1 SGHTA, CDR2 FQGNSA. The CDR3 nucleotides are TGTGCCAGCAGCTTAGCTTCCGGGAACACTGAAGCTTTCTTT. Translation: CASSLASGNTEAFF.

The chain carries TRBV15 and TRBJ2-5; 7 bases are shared with TRBD1. The CDR3 is 12 amino acids. V lost 4 bases and J lost 5; bases outside the gene matches: 1. Germline CDR1 is LNHNV and CDR2 is YYDKDF (reference sequence). CDR3 DNA sequence: TGTGCCACCAGCAAGACAGGGGAGACCCAGTACTTC. As protein: CATSKTGETQYF. The full variable domain, with the rest looked up from reference TRBV15 and TRBJ2-5, is DAMVIQNPRYQVTQFGKPVTLSCSQTLNHNVMYWYQQKSSQAPKLLFHYYDKDFNNEADTPDNFQSRRPNTSFCFLDIRSPGLGDTAMYLCATSKTGETQYFGPGTRLLVL.

The gene calls are TRBV19 and TRBJ2-7, with TRBD2 as a possible D gene (6 bases). Trimming cost V 8 bases and J 0 bases, with 17 bases left between them. CDR3 length equals 15 residues. Germline V CDR1 and CDR2: LNHDA, SQIVND (reference sequence). The DNA for the CDR3 is TGTGCCAGTTCCTTCTCGGACGGGAGCTCCTACGAGCAGTACTTC. It yields the protein CASSFSDGSSYEQYF.

The rearrangement links TRBV6-5 to TRBJ2-2, with 8 bases identical to TRBD1. The CDR3 contains 13 residues. The V gene end was trimmed by 6 bases and the J gene end by 5 bases; junction bases not matched to a gene: 2. Germline V CDR1 and CDR2: MNHEY, SVGAGI. This CDR3 is CASSRTGTGELFF. The CDR3 coding sequence is TGTGCCAGCAGCCGGACAGGGACCGGGGAGCTGTTTTTT.

Only a few counts were recorded for this clone. The CDR3 reads CASSQEDRTFNYGYTF. CDR3 DNA sequence: TGTGCCAGCAGCCAGGAGGACAGGACCTTCAACTATGGCTACACCTTC. The chain combines TRBV4-2 with TRBJ1-2, with 7 nucleotides matching TRBD1. The V segment lost 3 bases and the J segment 2 bases; nucleotides outside the gene matches: 9. The length of the CDR3 is 16 residues. Germline V CDR1 and CDR2: LGHNA, YNFKEQ.

CDR3 region: CASSPQTGNMEPQHF. CDR3 bases: TGTGCCAGCTCACCACAGACAGGGAATATGGAGCCCCAGCATTTT. This chain uses TRBV18 with TRBJ1-5; 7 positions match TRBD1. In germline, CDR1 is KGHSH, CDR2 LQKENI. The CDR3 has 15 amino acids. V dropped 1 base and J dropped 8; count of bases not matched to a gene: 8.

The chain combines TRBV7-9 with TRBJ2-7, with 9 bases aligning to TRBD2. Germline V gene lookup returns CDR1 SEHNR and CDR2 FQNEAQ (reference sequence). J lost 3 bases, V lost 5 bases, and 17 bases had no gene match. This CDR3 is built from 18 residues. The CDR3 reads CASSPDAGLAGNRYEQYF. DNA of the CDR3: TGTGCCAGCAGCCCCGACGCGGGTCTAGCGGGGAATCGCTACGAGCAGTACTTC.

The table lists this clone with a few counts. Germline and junction disagree at one end, which may indicate a read error. V is TRBV7-9 and J is TRBJ1-5; D perhaps matches TRBD1 (6 bases). This CDR3 region has 12 residues. Germline CDR1 is SEHNR and CDR2 is FQNEAQ (reference sequence). CDR3 coding DNA: TGTGCCAGCAGCCCCCAGGGGCAGCCCCGGCATTTT. Its protein product is CASSPQGQPRHF.

This clone was seen a few times. The CDR3 sequence: CATSRLGVGNQPQHF. In DNA form, the CDR3 reads TGTGCCACCAGCCGCCTCGGGGTCGGCAATCAGCCCCAGCATTTT. The chain recombines TRBV15 with TRBJ1-5; no reliable D call. V lost 5 bases to trimming and J lost 2 bases, with 13 bases between them. CDR1 and CDR2 from the germline V gene are LNHNV and YYDKDF (reference sequence). This CDR3 spans 15 amino acids.

The J gene is TRBJ1-2, the V gene TRBV6-5; the D gene is possibly TRBD1 (6 bases). Germline V gives CDR1 MNHEY, CDR2 SVGAGI. Trimming took 5 bases from V and 8 from J, leaving 12 bases between them. This CDR3 has 12 residues. CDR3 sequence (DNA): TGTGCCAGCAGTGTCAGGGGATACGGCTACACCTTC. Translation gives CASSVRGYGYTF.

The chain is built from TRBV6-5 and TRBJ2-7; D is uncertain. Germline V gene sequence: CDR1 MNHEY, CDR2 SVGAGI. Trimming cost V 0 bases and J 4 bases, with 13 bases left between them. The CDR3 has 15 amino acids. CDR3 loop: CASSYSTDLGYEQYF. CDR3 DNA sequence: TGTGCCAGCAGTTACTCTACGGATCTCGGGTACGAGCAGTACTTC.

This clone was detected a few times. The V gene is TRBV19, the J gene TRBJ2-5, with TRBD2 identical over 12 bases. Germline loops: CDR1 LNHDA, CDR2 SQIVND (reference sequence). With 6 bases clipped from V and 5 bases from J, the junction kept 7 bases outside the gene matches. The CDR3 is 15 residues long. CDR3 nucleotides: TGTGCCAGTAGCCTAACTAGCGGGGGGTTGGAGACCCAGTACTTC. Residues: CASSLTSGGLETQYF. Variable domain in full (rest from reference TRBV19 and TRBJ2-5): DGGITQSPKYLFRKEGQNVTLSCEQNLNHDAMYWYRQDPGQGLRLIYYSQIVNDFQKGDIAEGYSVSREKKESFPLTVTSAQKNPTAFYLCASSLTSGGLETQYFGPGTRLLVL.

In this sample, this clone turned up a few times. The rearrangement joins TRBV7-7 to TRBJ2-1, with unresolved D. Germline loops: CDR1 SSHAT, CDR2 FNYEAQ (reference sequence). Trimming removed 1 base from V and 7 bases from J, with 8 bases in between. The CDR3 length is 13 residues. CDR3 sequence reads: CASSLGPGNEQFF. For the CDR3, the DNA is TGTGCCAGCAGCTTAGGTCCCGGGAATGAGCAGTTCTTC.

Only a few counts were recorded for this clone. The V gene is TRBV9, the J gene TRBJ1-5, with TRBD1 matching over 7 bases. Germline CDR1 is SGDLS and CDR2 is YYNGEE. The trim removed 3 bases at V and 4 bases at J, leaving 4 bases unmatched. The CDR3 is made up of 14 amino acids. The CDR3 sequence is CASSGGQSNQPQHF. The CDR3 DNA reads as TGTGCCAGCAGCGGGGGACAGTCGAATCAGCCCCAGCATTTT.

V usage is TRBV7-2 and J usage is TRBJ1-2; TRBD1 might be the D (5 bases). Between the trimmed V and J ends, which lost 2 bases and 4 bases, there was a span of 11 bases. The CDR3 totals 14 residues. CDR1 and CDR2 from the germline V gene are SGHTA and FQGNSA. CDR3 protein: CASSLLGGTYGYTF. The CDR3 DNA reads as TGTGCCAGCAGCTTATTAGGAGGGACCTATGGCTACACCTTC.

The rearrangement uses TRBV5-4 and TRBJ1-6, with TRBD1 matching 9 bases. This CDR3 is built from 14 residues. Trimming at V came to 4 bases and at J to 7 bases, leaving 3 bases not matched to a gene. The germline CDR1 and CDR2 sequences are SGHNT and YYREEE (reference sequence). CDR3 bases: TGTGCCAGCAGCCTCGACAGGGGGAATTCACCCCTCCACTTT. This translates into CASSLDRGNSPLHF.

V is TRBV27 and J is TRBJ1-1; weak D call: TRBD1 (6 bases). The length of the CDR3 is 13 residues. Germline lookup yields CDR1 MNHEY and CDR2 SMNVEV (reference sequence). Between the trimmed V and J ends, which lost 5 bases and 1 base, there was a span of 8 bases. The CDR3: CASSVQGNTEAFF. The CDR3 bases are TGTGCCAGCAGTGTACAGGGGAACACTGAAGCTTTCTTT.

The V and J genes are TRBV9 and TRBJ2-2; 7 bases align to TRBD1. J lost 0 bases, V lost 0 bases, and 5 bases had no gene match. CDR3 length: 17 amino acids. The germline CDR1 and CDR2 sequences are SGDLS and YYNGEE. The CDR3 loop reads CASSVDRGTANTGELFF. DNA of the CDR3: TGTGCCAGCAGCGTAGACCGAGGGACAGCGAACACCGGGGAGCTGTTTTTT. The full variable domain, in which reference TRBV9 and TRBJ2-2 provide the parts outside the CDR3, is DSGVTQTPKHLITATGQRVTLRCSPRSGDLSVYWYQQSLDQGLQFLIQYYNGEERAKGNILERFSAQQFPDLHSELNLSSLELGDSALYFCASSVDRGTANTGELFFGEGSRLTVL.

The V and J genes are TRBV18 and TRBJ2-4; D is perhaps TRBD2 (5 bases). CDR1 KGHSH and CDR2 LQKENI come from the germline V gene. With 0 bases removed from V and 6 bases from J, the gap between germline ends came to 12 bases. This CDR3 has 15 residues. As DNA, the CDR3 is TGTGCCAGCTCACCACCGGTGGGCGGAGGAAACATTCAGTACTTC. Translation: CASSPPVGGGNIQYF. Looking up the rest from reference TRBV18 and TRBJ2-4 gives the full variable domain: NAGVMQNPRHLVRRRGQEARLRCSPMKGHSHVYWYRQLPEEGLKFMVYLQKENIIDESGMPKERFSAEFPKEGPSILRIQQVVRGDSAAYFCASSPPVGGGNIQYFGAGTRLSVL.

V and J are TRBV9 and TRBJ2-3; no clear D gene. CDR1 and CDR2 (germline): SGDLS, YYNGEE. CDR3 size: 15 residues. Trimming removed 0 bases at V and 3 bases at J, with 11 bases between. CDR3 bases: TGTGCCAGCAGCGTAGCTGTGCGGAAGACAGATACGCAGTATTTT. Amino acid sequence: CASSVAVRKTDTQYF. Together with reference TRBV9 and TRBJ2-3, the CDR3 gives the full variable domain: DSGVTQTPKHLITATGQRVTLRCSPRSGDLSVYWYQQSLDQGLQFLIQYYNGEERAKGNILERFSAQQFPDLHSELNLSSLELGDSALYFCASSVAVRKTDTQYFGPGTRLTVL.

This clone came up a few times. The chain carries TRBV5-4 and TRBJ2-7; no reliable D call. Per the germline V gene, CDR1 is SGHNT and CDR2 is YYREEE (reference sequence). The V gene lost 0 bases and the J gene lost 1 base, with 5 bases spanning the gap. This CDR3 is 13 amino acids long. The CDR3 loop reads CASSLGQSYEQYF. The CDR3 nucleotides are TGTGCCAGCAGCTTGGGCCAGTCCTACGAGCAGTACTTC. The full variable domain, rest sourced from reference TRBV5-4 and TRBJ2-7, is ETGVTQSPTHLIKTRGQQVTLRCSSQSGHNTVSWYQQALGQGPQFIFQYYREEENGRGNFPPRFSGLQFPNYSSELNVNALELDDSALYLCASSLGQSYEQYFGPGTRLTVT.

The chain recombines TRBV6-5 with TRBJ1-2; perhaps TRBD1 as D (5 bases). Germline V gene sequence: CDR1 MNHEY, CDR2 SVGAGI. V lost 0 bases to trimming and J lost 6 bases, with 11 bases between them. The CDR3 runs 14 residues. The CDR3 DNA follows: TGTGCCAGCAGTTACTCTGGGGGGAAGAATGGCTACACCTTC. This sequence encodes CASSYSGGKNGYTF.

This clone was seen more than once but under ten times. The rearrangement joins TRBV5-1 to TRBJ1-5, with TRBD1 identical over 8 bases. In germline, CDR1 is SGHRS, CDR2 YFSETQ. The CDR3 has 14 amino acids. V trimming: 3 bases; J trimming: 6 bases; junction bases outside the gene matches: 5. DNA for the CDR3: TGCGCCAGCAGCTCAACAGGGGGGATTCAGCCCCAGCATTTT. Translation gives CASSSTGGIQPQHF.

The chain links TRBV4-2 to TRBJ1-3; D may be TRBD1 (5 bases). Trimming removed 0 bases at V and 0 bases at J, with 12 bases between. Per the germline V gene, CDR1 is LGHNA and CDR2 is YNFKEQ. The CDR3 sequence is 17 residues long. This chain's CDR3 is CASSQEGLRSSGNTIYF. The DNA for the CDR3 is TGTGCCAGCAGCCAAGAGGGGCTAAGGAGCTCTGGAAACACCATATATTTT.

This clone was counted only a few times. The genes are TRBV6-6 and TRBJ1-1, with 9 bases fitting TRBD1. The germline V gene has CDR1 MNHNY and CDR2 SVGAGI (reference sequence). This CDR3 spans 13 amino acids. V shed 4 bases, J shed 4 bases, and the junction held 1 base outside the gene matches. CDR3 amino acids: CASSSGQGTEAFF. In DNA, the CDR3 is TGTGCCAGCAGTTCGGGACAGGGCACTGAAGCTTTCTTT.

The chain employs TRBV5-6 and TRBJ1-2, with TRBD1 matching over 8 bases. This CDR3 has 13 amino acids. Unmatched junction bases numbered 2, after V lost 4 bases and J lost 3 bases. Germline assignment: CDR1 SGHDT and CDR2 YYEEEE. The chain's CDR3 is CASSPTGDYGYTF. The CDR3 nucleotides read TGTGCCAGCAGCCCGACAGGGGACTATGGCTACACCTTC.